This TCR beta chain originates from a study of T cell changes during pregnancy in multiple sclerosis. Here immunoSEQ multiplex PCR was the method, and the copy in TCRdb shows in-frame clones only, minus some. The table has fewer than 50,000 clones, about 88% seen once. The sequencing used CD4+ T cells from peripheral blood mononuclear cells, collected in the first trimester of pregnancy. The receptor comes from a female donor with multiple sclerosis, enrolled in a pregnancy study.

CDR3 loop: CASSLAAPGLMYEQYF. The CDR3, as DNA: TGCGCCAGCAGCTTGGCGGCTCCAGGTTTAATGTACGAGCAGTACTTC. The chain joins TRBV5-1 to TRBJ2-7; D ambiguous. Trimming cost V 0 bases and J 4 bases, with 17 bases left between them. CDR1 and CDR2 (germline): SGHRS, YFSETQ. The CDR3 has 16 amino acids.